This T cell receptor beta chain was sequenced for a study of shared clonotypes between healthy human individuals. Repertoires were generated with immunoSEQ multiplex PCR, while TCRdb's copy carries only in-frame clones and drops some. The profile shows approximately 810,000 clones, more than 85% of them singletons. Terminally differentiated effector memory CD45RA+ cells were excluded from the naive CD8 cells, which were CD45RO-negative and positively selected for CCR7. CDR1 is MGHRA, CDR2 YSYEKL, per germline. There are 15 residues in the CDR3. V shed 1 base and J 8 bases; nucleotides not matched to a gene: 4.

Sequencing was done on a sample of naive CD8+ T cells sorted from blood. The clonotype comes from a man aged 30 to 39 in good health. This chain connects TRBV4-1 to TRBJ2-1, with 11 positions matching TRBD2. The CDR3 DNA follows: TGCGCCAGCAGCCAAGTACTAGCGGGAGCCGATGAGCAGTTCTTC. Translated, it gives CASSQVLAGADEQFF.